These 6 T cell receptor beta chains came from one sample sequenced in a study of T cell repertoires in cytomegalovirus infection. MiXCR was run by TCRdb on the reads, yielding one entry per CDR3 protein. The table includes some 150,000 distinct CDR3 sequences, 5% to 6.5% detected once. Source material: PBMCs. These receptors came from a human donor in good health (CMV status not recorded). Some clones in this sample may be carry-over from other donors' samples.

This clonotype was found many times. The chain has TRBV7-2 and TRBJ2-2; D possibly corresponds to TRBD2 (5 bases). Trimming took off 4 bases at V and 1 base at J, with 10 bases between the two ends. CDR3 length: 15 amino acids. The germline V gene has CDR1 SGHTA and CDR2 FQGNSA. As DNA, the CDR3 is TGTGCCAGCAGCTCATCTACTAGGAACACCGGGGAGCTGTTTTTT. This sequence encodes CASSSSTRNTGELFF. Combining the CDR3 with reference TRBV7-2 and TRBJ2-2 gives the whole variable domain GAGVSQSPSNKVTEKGKDVELRCDPISGHTALYWYRQSLGQGLEFLIYFQGNSAPDKSGLPSDRFSAERTGGSVSTLTIQRTQQEDSAVYLCASSSSTRNTGELFFGEGSRLTVL.

This clonotype was picked up many times. The rearrangement joins TRBV7-2 to TRBJ2-6, with TRBD1 as a possible D gene (5 bases). CDR3 length equals 18 residues. V was clipped by 2 bases and J by 0 bases, with 14 bases between them. The germline CDR1 and CDR2 sequences are SGHTA and FQGNSA. CDR3 amino acids: CASSLFSGRISGANVLTF. The CDR3 nucleotides read TGTGCCAGCAGCTTATTCTCAGGGCGGATCTCTGGGGCCAACGTCCTGACTTTC.

The sample holds many counts of this clonotype. The rearrangement links TRBV14 to TRBJ2-7; TRBD1 matches 8 bases. The CDR3 extends over 15 amino acids. Looked up from germline, CDR1 is SGHDN and CDR2 is FVKESK. V gave up 2 bases and J gave up 1 base; unmatched junction bases: 4. The CDR3 sequence is CASSQIGTGSYEQYF. DNA for the CDR3: TGTGCCAGCAGCCAAATCGGGACAGGTTCCTACGAGCAGTACTTC.

This clonotype has a count of ten or more. This chain joins TRBV27 and TRBJ2-7; 9 bases are shared with TRBD1. Germline lookup yields CDR1 MNHEY and CDR2 SMNVEV (reference sequence). The CDR3 contains 13 residues. The ends lost 4 bases at V and 4 bases at J; junction bases unmatched: 2. The CDR3 DNA is TGTGCCAGCAGTTGGGGGACAGGGTACGAGCAGTACTTC. As protein: CASSWGTGYEQYF.

This clonotype has a count of ten or more. The J gene is TRBJ1-4, the V gene TRBV4-2; 7 bases are shared with TRBD1. V shed 1 base and J 0 bases; nucleotides not matched to a gene: 5. Germline lookup yields CDR1 LGHNA and CDR2 YNFKEQ. The CDR3 is made up of 17 amino acids. CDR3 in amino acids: CASSQVGGGPTNEKLFF. The DNA for the CDR3 is TGTGCCAGCAGCCAAGTAGGAGGGGGCCCAACTAATGAAAAACTGTTTTTT.

This clonotype was detected ten times or more. The V and J genes are TRBV4-3 and TRBJ2-3; TRBD2 aligns across 9 bases. V shed 0 bases, J shed 4 bases, and the junction held 2 bases outside the gene matches. The CDR3 contains 15 residues. Germline values: CDR1 LGHNA, CDR2 YSLEER. CDR3 residues: CASSQEAGGPDTQYF. DNA of the CDR3: TGCGCCAGCAGCCAAGAGGCGGGGGGGCCAGATACGCAGTATTTT.